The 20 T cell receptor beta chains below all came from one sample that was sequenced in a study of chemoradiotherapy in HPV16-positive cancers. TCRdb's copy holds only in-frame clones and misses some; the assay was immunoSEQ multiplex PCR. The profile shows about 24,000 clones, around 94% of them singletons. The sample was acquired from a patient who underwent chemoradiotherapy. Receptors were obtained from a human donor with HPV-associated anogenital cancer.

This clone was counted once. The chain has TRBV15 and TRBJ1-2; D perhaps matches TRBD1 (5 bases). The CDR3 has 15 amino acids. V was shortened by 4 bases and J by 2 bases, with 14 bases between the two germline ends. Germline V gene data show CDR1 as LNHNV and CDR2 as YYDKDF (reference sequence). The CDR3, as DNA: TGTGCCACCAGCACAAAAAGGGGATCGAACTATGGCTACACCTTC. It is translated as CATSTKRGSNYGYTF.

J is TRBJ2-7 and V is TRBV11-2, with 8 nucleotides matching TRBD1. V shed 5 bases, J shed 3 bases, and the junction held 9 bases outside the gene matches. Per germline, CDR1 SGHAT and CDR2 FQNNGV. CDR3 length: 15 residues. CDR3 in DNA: TGTGCCAGCAGCCCCGGGACAGGAGCCTTCTACGAGCAGTACTTC. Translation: CASSPGTGAFYEQYF.

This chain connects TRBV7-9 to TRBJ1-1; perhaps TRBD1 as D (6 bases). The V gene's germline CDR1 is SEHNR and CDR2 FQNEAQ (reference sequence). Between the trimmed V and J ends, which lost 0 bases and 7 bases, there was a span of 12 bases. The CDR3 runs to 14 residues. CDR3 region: CASSLAAGGNEAFF. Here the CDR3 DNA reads TGTGCCAGCAGCTTAGCAGCCGGGGGCAATGAAGCTTTCTTT.

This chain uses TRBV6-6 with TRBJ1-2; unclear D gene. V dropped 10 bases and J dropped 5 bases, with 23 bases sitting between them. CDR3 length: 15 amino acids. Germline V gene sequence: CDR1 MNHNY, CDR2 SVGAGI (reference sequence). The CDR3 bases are TGTGCCATTACCCCCGTGCCGGCCGGGATATATGGCTACACCTTC. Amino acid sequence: CAITPVPAGIYGYTF.

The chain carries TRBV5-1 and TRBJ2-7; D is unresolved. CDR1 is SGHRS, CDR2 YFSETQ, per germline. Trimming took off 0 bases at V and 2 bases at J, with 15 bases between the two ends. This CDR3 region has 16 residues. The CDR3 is CASSLGAGSDTYEQYF. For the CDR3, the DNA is TGCGCCAGCAGCTTGGGAGCCGGGTCAGACACCTACGAGCAGTACTTC. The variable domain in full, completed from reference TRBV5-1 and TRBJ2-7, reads KAGVTQTPRYLIKTRGQQVTLSCSPISGHRSVSWYQQTPGQGLQFLFEYFSETQRNKGNFPGRFSGRQFSNSRSEMNVSTLELGDSALYLCASSLGAGSDTYEQYFGPGTRLTVT.

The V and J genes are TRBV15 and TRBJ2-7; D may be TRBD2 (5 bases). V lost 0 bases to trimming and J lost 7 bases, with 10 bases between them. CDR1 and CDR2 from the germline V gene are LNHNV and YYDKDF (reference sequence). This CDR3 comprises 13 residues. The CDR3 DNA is TGTGCCACCAGCAGAGATAAATGGAGGGAGCAGTACTTC. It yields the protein CATSRDKWREQYF.

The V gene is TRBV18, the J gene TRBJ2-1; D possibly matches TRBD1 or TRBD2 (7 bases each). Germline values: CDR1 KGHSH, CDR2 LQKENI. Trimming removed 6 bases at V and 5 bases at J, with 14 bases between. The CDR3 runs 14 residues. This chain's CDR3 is CASSLTGRDNEQFF. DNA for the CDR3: TGTGCCAGCTCCTTGACAGGGAGGGACAATGAGCAGTTCTTC. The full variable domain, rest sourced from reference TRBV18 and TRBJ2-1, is NAGVMQNPRHLVRRRGQEARLRCSPMKGHSHVYWYRQLPEEGLKFMVYLQKENIIDESGMPKERFSAEFPKEGPSILRIQQVVRGDSAAYFCASSLTGRDNEQFFGPGTRLTVL.

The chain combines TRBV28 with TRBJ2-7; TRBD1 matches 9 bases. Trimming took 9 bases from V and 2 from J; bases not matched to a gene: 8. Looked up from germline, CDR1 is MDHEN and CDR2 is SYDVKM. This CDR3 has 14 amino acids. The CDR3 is CASLDRGGTYEQYF. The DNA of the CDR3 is TGTGCCAGTCTTGACAGGGGGGGCACCTACGAGCAGTACTTC.

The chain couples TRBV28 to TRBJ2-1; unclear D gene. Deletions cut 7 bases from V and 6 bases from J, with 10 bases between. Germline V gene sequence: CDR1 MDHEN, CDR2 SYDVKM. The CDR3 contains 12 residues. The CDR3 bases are TGTGCCAGCAAAGGTAGTAGCAATGAGCAGTTCTTC. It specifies CASKGSSNEQFF.

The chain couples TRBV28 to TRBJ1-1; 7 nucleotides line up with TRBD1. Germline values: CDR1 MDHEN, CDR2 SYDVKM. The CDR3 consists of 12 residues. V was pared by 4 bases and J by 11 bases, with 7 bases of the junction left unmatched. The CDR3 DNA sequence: TGTGCCAGCAGTTGGAACAGGGGAGACGCTTTCTTT. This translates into CASSWNRGDAFF.

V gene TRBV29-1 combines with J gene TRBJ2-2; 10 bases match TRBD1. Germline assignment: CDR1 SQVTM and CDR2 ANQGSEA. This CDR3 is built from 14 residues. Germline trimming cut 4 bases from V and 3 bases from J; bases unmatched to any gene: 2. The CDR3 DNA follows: TGCAGCGTTGGGGACAGGGGCTACACCGGGGAGCTGTTTTTT. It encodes CSVGDRGYTGELFF.

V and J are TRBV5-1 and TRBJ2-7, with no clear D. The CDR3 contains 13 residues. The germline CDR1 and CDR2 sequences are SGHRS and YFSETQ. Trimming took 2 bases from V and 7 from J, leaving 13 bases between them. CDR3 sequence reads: CASSFNSPGEQYF. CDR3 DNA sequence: TGCGCCAGCAGCTTTAACTCCCCCGGAGAGCAGTACTTC. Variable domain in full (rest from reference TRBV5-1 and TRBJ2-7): KAGVTQTPRYLIKTRGQQVTLSCSPISGHRSVSWYQQTPGQGLQFLFEYFSETQRNKGNFPGRFSGRQFSNSRSEMNVSTLELGDSALYLCASSFNSPGEQYFGPGTRLTVT.

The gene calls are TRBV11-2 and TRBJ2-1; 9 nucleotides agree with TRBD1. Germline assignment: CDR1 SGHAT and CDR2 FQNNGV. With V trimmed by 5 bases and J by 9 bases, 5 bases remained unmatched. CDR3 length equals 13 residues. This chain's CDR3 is CASSVDRGGEQFF. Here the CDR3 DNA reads TGTGCCAGCAGCGTCGACAGGGGGGGTGAGCAGTTCTTC.

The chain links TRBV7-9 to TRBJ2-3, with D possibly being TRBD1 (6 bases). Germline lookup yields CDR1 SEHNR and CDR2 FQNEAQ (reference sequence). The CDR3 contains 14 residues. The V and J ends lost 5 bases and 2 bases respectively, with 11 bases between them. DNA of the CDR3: TGTGCCAGCAGCCCTACAGGGATCACAGATACGCAGTATTTT. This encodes CASSPTGITDTQYF.

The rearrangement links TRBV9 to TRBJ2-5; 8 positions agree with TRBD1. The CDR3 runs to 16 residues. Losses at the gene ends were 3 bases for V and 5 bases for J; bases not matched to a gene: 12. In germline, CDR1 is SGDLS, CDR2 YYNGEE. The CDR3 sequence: CASSGRPGQDKETQYF. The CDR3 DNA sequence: TGTGCCAGCAGCGGGCGACCGGGACAGGATAAGGAGACCCAGTACTTC.

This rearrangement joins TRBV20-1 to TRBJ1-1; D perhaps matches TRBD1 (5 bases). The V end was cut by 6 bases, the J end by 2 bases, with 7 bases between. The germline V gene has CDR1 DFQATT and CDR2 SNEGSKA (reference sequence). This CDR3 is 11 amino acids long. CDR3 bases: TGCAGTGCCGGGGGAAACACTGAAGCTTTCTTT. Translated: CSAGGNTEAFF.

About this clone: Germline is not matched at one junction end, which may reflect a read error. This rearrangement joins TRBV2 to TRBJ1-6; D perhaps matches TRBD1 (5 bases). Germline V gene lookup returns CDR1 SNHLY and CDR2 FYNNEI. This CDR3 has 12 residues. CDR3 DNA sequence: TGTGCCAGCAGTGGAGACGGGGACCAACTTCGGTGG. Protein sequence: CASSGDGDQLRW.

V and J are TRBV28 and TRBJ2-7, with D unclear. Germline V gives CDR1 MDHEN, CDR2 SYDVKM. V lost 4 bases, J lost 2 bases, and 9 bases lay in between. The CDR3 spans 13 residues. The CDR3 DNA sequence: TGTGCCAGCAGTTCTTCAGCCCCCTACGAGCAGTACTTC. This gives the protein CASSSSAPYEQYF.

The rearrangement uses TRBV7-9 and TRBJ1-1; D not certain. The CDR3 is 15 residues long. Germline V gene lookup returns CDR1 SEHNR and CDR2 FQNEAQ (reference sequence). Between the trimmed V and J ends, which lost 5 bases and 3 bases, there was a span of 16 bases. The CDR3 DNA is TGTGCCAGCAGCGAATTCGGGGATTCGTACACTGAAGCTTTCTTT. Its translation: CASSEFGDSYTEAFF.

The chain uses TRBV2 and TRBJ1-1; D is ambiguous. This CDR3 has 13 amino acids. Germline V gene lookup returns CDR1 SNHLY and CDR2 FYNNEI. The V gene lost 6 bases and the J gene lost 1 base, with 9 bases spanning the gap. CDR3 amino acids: CASRKTANTEAFF. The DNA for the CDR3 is TGTGCCAGCAGAAAGACGGCGAACACTGAAGCTTTCTTT. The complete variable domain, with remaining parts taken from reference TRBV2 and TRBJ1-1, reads EPEVTQTPSHQVTQMGQEVILRCVPISNHLYFYWYRQILGQKVEFLVSFYNNEISEKSEIFDDQFSVERPDGSNFTLKIRSTKLEDSAMYFCASRKTANTEAFFGQGTRLTVV.